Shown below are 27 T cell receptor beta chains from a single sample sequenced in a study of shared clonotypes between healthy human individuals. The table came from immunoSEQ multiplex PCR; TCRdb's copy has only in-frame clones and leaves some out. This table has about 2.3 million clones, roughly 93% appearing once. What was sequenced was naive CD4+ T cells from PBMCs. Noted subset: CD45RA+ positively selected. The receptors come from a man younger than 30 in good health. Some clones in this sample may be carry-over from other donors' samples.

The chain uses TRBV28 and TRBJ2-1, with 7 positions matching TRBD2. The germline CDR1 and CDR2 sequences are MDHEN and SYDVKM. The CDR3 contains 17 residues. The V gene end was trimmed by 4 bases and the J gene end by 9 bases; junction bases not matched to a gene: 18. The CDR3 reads CASSSTREAGKPSEQFF. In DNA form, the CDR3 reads TGTGCCAGCAGTTCAACCCGGGAGGCAGGTAAACCCAGTGAGCAGTTCTTC. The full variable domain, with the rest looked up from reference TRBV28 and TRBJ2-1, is DVKVTQSSRYLVKRTGEKVFLECVQDMDHENMFWYRQDPGLGLRLIYFSYDVKMKEKGDIPEGYSVSREKKERFSLILESASTNQTSMYLCASSSTREAGKPSEQFFGPGTRLTVL.

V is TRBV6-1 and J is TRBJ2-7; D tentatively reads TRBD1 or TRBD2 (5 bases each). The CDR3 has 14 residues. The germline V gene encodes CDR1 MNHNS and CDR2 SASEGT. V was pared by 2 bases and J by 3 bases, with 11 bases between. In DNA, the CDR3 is TGTGCCAGCAGTGAAAGGGGACCCCACTACGAGCAGTACTTC. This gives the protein CASSERGPHYEQYF.

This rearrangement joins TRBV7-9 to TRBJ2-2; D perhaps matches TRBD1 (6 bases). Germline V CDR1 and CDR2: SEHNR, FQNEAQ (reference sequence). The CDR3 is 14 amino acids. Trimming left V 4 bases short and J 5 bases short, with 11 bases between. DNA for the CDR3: TGTGCCAGCAGCTATGGGGGCGCGACCGGGGAGCTGTTTTTT. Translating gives CASSYGGATGELFF.

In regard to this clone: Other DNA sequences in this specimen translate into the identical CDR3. The chain's CDR3 is CASSSGGSGANVLTF. The CDR3, as DNA: TGTGCCAGCAGTTCGGGGGGCTCTGGGGCCAACGTCCTGACTTTC. This chain uses TRBV27 with TRBJ2-6; 7 bases line up with TRBD2. Trimming at V came to 4 bases and at J to 0 bases, leaving 0 bases not matched to a gene. This CDR3 contains 15 residues. Germline-derived CDR1 and CDR2 are MNHEY and SMNVEV (reference sequence).

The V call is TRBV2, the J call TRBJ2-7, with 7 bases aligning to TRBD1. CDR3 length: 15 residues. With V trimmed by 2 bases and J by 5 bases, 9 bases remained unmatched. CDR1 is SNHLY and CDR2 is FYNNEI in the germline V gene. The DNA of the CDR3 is TGTGCCAGCAGTGAAATAAACAGGGGAATCGACGAGCAGTACTTC. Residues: CASSEINRGIDEQYF.

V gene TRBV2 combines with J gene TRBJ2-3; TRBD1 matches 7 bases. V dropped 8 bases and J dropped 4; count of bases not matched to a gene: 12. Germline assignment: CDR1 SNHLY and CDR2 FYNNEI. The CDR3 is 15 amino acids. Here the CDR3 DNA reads TGTGCCAGCGGATCGGGACAGAAGCTGGCAGATACGCAGTATTTT. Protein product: CASGSGQKLADTQYF.

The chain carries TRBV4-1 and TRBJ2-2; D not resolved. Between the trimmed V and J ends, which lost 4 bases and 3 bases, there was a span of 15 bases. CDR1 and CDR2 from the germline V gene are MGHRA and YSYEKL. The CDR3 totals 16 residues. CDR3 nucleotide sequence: TGCGCCAGCAGCCGGATCAGGCTTTCGGACACCGGGGAGCTGTTTTTT. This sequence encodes CASSRIRLSDTGELFF.

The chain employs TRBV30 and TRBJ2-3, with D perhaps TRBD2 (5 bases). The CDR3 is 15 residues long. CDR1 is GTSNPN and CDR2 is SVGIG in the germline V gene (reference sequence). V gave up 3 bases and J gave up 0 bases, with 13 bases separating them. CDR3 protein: CAWRSGLSSTDTQYF. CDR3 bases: TGTGCCTGGAGGAGCGGTCTCTCTAGCACAGATACGCAGTATTTT.

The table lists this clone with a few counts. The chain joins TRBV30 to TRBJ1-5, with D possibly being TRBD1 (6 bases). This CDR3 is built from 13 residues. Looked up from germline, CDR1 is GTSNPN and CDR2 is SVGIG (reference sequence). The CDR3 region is CAGGRVGGQPQHF. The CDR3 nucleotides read TGTGCAGGGGGTAGAGTGGGCGGTCAGCCCCAGCATTTT.

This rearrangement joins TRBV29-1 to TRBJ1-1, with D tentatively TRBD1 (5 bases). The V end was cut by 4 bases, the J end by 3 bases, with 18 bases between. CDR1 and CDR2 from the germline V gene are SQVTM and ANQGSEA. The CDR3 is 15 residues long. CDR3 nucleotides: TGCAGCGTTGCCCGACAGCTTTCGAAGGACACTGAAGCTTTCTTT. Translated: CSVARQLSKDTEAFF.

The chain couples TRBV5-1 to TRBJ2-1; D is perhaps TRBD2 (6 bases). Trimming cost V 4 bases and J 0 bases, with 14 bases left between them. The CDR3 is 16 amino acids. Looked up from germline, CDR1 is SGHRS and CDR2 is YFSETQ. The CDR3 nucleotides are TGCGCCAGCAGCCCGGGAGCTCAGGTCTCCTACAATGAGCAGTTCTTC. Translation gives CASSPGAQVSYNEQFF.

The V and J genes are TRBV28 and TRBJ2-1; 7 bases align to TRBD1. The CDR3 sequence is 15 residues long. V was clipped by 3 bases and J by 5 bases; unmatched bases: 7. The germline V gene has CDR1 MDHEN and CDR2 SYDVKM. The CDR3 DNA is TGTGCCAGCAGTTTGCCCTCGACAGGGAACAATGAGCAGTTCTTC. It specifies CASSLPSTGNNEQFF. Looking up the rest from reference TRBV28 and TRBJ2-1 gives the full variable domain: DVKVTQSSRYLVKRTGEKVFLECVQDMDHENMFWYRQDPGLGLRLIYFSYDVKMKEKGDIPEGYSVSREKKERFSLILESASTNQTSMYLCASSLPSTGNNEQFFGPGTRLTVL.

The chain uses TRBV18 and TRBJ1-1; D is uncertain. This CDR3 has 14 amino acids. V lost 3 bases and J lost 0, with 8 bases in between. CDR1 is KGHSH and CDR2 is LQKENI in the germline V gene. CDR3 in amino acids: CASSPLSLNTEAFF. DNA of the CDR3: TGTGCCAGCTCACCCCTCTCCTTGAACACTGAAGCTTTCTTT.

CDR3 residues: CASRPPGQGDHTEAFF. For the CDR3, the DNA is TGTGCCAGCAGACCTCCGGGACAGGGGGATCATACTGAAGCTTTCTTT. This chain joins TRBV28 and TRBJ1-1; 11 bases map to TRBD1. The germline V gene encodes CDR1 MDHEN and CDR2 SYDVKM. The CDR3 runs to 16 residues. The junction had 11 bases not matched to a gene; V was cut back by 6 bases and J by 5 bases.

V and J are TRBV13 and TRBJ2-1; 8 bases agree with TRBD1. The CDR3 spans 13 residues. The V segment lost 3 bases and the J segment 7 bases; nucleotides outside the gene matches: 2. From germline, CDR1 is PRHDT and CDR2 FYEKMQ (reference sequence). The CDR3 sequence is CASSLTGVNEQFF. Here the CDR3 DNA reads TGTGCCAGCAGCTTGACAGGGGTTAATGAGCAGTTCTTC.

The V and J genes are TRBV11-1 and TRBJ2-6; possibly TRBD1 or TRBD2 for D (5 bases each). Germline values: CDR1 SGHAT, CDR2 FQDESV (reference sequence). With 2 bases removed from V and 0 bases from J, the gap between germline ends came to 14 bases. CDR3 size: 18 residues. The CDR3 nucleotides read TGTGCCAGCAGCTTATCGAGGGGCTACACCTCTGGGGCCAACGTCCTGACTTTC. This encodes CASSLSRGYTSGANVLTF.

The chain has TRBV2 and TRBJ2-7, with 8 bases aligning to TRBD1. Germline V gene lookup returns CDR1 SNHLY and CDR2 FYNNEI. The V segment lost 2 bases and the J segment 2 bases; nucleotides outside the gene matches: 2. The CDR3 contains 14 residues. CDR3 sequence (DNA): TGTGCCAGCAGTGAACAGGGACAGGCCTACGAGCAGTACTTC. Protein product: CASSEQGQAYEQYF.

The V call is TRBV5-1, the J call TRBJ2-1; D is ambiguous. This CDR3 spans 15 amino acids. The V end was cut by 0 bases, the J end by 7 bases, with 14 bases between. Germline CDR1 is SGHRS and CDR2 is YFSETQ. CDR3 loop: CASSLGLQEYNEQFF. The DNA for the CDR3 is TGCGCCAGCAGCTTGGGACTGCAAGAGTATAATGAGCAGTTCTTC.

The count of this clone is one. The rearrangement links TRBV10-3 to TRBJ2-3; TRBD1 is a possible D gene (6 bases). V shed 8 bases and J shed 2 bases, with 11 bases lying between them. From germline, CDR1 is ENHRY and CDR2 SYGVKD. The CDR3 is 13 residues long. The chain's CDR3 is CAIGGIPTDTQYF. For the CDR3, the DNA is TGTGCCATCGGGGGCATACCCACAGATACGCAGTATTTT.

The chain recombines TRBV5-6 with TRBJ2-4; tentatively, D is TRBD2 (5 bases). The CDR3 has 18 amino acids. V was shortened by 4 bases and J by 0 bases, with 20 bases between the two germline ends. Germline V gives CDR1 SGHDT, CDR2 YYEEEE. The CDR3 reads CASSQRSQPMLAKNIQYF. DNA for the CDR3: TGTGCCAGCAGCCAGCGGTCCCAGCCGATGCTAGCCAAAAACATTCAGTACTTC.

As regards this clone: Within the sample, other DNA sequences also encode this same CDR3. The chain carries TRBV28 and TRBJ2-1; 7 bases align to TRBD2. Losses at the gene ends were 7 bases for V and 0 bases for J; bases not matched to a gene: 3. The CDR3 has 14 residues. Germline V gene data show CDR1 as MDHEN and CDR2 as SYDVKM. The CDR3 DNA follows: TGTGCCAGCACCGGCGGGGGCTCCTACAATGAGCAGTTCTTC. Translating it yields CASTGGGSYNEQFF.

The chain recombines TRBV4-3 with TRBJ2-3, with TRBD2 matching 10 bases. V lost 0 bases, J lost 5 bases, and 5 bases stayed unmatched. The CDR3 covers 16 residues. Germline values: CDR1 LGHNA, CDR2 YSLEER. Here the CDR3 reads CASSQEPSGREDTQYF. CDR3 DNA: TGCGCCAGCAGCCAAGAGCCTAGCGGGAGAGAAGATACGCAGTATTTT.

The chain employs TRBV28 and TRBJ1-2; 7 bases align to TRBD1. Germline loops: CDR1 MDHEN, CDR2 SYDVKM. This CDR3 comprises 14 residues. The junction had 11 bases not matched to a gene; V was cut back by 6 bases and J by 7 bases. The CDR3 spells CASRREGALIGYTF. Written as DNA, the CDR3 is TGTGCCAGCAGAAGAGAGGGGGCGCTGATTGGCTACACCTTC.

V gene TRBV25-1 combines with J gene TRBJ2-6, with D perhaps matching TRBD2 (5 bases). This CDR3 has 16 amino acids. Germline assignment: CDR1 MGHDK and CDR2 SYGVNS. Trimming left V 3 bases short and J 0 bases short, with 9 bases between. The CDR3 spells CASSDRRASGANVLTF. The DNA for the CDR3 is TGTGCCAGCAGTGACCGGCGGGCCTCTGGGGCCAACGTCCTGACTTTC.

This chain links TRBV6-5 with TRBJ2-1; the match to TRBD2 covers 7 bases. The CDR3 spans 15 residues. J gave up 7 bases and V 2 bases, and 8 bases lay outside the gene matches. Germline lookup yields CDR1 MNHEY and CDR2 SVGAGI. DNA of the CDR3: TGTGCCAGCAGTTACAGGGGACTACAGCGAAATGAGCAGTTCTTC. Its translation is CASSYRGLQRNEQFF.

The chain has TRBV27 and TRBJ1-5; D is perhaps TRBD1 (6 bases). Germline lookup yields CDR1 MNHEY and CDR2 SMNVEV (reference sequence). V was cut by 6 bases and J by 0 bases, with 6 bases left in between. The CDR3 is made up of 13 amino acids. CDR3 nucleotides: TGTGCCAGCAGCAGGGGTAGCAATCAGCCCCAGCATTTT. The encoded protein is CASSRGSNQPQHF.

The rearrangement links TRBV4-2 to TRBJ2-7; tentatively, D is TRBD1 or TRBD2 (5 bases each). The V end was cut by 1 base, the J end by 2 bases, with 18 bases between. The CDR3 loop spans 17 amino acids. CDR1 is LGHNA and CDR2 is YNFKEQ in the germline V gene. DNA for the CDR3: TGTGCCAGCAGCCAAGGGGCCGGGACGGCTGACCCCTACGAGCAGTACTTC. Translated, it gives CASSQGAGTADPYEQYF.